This record covers a single T cell receptor beta chain. This record belongs to a study of blood T cell repertoires in COVID-19. The CDR3 has 14 residues. Germline CDR1 and CDR2: LGHDT and YNNKEL (reference sequence). V was trimmed by 4 bases and J by 4 bases, leaving 13 bases between them. As processed by the authors: For nucleated cells, counts were estimated from reference gene primer amplification. Using immunoSEQ multiplex PCR, the repertoire was profiled, and TCRdb retains in-frame clones only, with some absent. V and J calls and clone size are those listed in that table; D and trimming were worked out from the DNA. The profile shows roughly 140,000 clones, 81% of them singletons.

The chain recombines TRBV3-1 (or the pseudogene TRBV3-2) with TRBJ1-2, with D perhaps TRBD1 (5 bases). This clonotype originated in a human donor in a cohort sampled during active COVID-19. The sample taken for sequencing was peripheral blood. The CDR3 spells CASSRESGIYGYTF. The CDR3 coding sequence is TGTGCCAGCAGCCGAGAGTCAGGGATCTATGGCTACACCTTC.